The 26 T cell receptor beta chains in this list originate from one sample, sequenced in a study of T cells after yellow fever vaccination. One entry per CDR3 protein results from TCRdb running MiXCR on the 5' RACE reads. In the table there are roughly 79,000 distinct CDR3 sequences, around 7% of which are singletons. This sample comprised CD8+ T cells sorted from PBMCs, obtained approximately 11 days after the first yellow fever vaccination. These receptors all come from a man aged 18 to 29 who received the YFV17D yellow fever vaccine.

This clonotype was counted at least ten times. The gene calls are TRBV5-1 and TRBJ2-3; maybe TRBD2 (6 bases). This CDR3 contains 15 residues. Germline lookup yields CDR1 SGHRS and CDR2 YFSETQ. The V and J ends lost 3 bases and 0 bases respectively, with 11 bases between them. CDR3 nucleotides: TGCGCCAGCAGCTGGGTCGGGGGTAGCACAGATACGCAGTATTTT. The encoded protein is CASSWVGGSTDTQYF.

CDR3 DNA: TGTGCCAGCAGCTTATCCAGCGGGGGTGCCCAACGGGCCCAGTACTTC. The encoded protein is CASSLSSGGAQRAQYF. V and J are TRBV7-6 and TRBJ2-5; 8 nucleotides agree with TRBD2. The CDR3 spans 16 residues. Germline-derived CDR1 and CDR2 are SGHVS and FNYEAQ. Unmatched junction bases numbered 14, after V lost 2 bases and J lost 9 bases.

This clonotype was counted ten times or more. The chain links TRBV27 to TRBJ2-2; TRBD1 aligns across 8 bases. V lost 2 bases, J lost 4 bases, and 6 bases stayed unmatched. This CDR3 is 16 amino acids long. CDR1 and CDR2 from the germline V gene are MNHEY and SMNVEV (reference sequence). The CDR3 nucleotides are TGTGCCAGCAGTTTAATCCGGGACAGGTTCACCGGGGAGCTGTTTTTT. This gives the protein CASSLIRDRFTGELFF.

This clonotype was observed many times. This chain links TRBV6-2 or TRBV6-3 with TRBJ1-2, with D perhaps matching TRBD1 (5 bases). Germline V gene data show CDR1 as MNHEY and CDR2 as SVGEGT. V was trimmed by 4 bases and J by 2 bases, leaving 14 bases between them. CDR3 length: 15 residues. CDR3 protein: CASSSRGGTNYGYTF. DNA for the CDR3: TGTGCCAGCAGTTCCCGGGGAGGGACGAACTATGGCTACACCTTC.

This clonotype turned up a few times. The chain is built from TRBV7-8 and TRBJ1-6; D perhaps matches TRBD1 (5 bases). The ends were cut back, 2 bases at V and 7 bases at J, with 18 bases in the middle. The CDR3 sequence is 17 residues long. Per the germline V gene, CDR1 is SGHVS and CDR2 is FQNEAQ. The CDR3 region has the DNA TGTGCCAGCAGCTTATTTCACTTGACAGTAGCAAATTCACCCCTCCACTTT. This codes for CASSLFHLTVANSPLHF.

The V gene is TRBV6-5, the J gene TRBJ2-4; D tentatively fits TRBD1 or TRBD2 (5 bases each). V was cut by 2 bases and J by 3 bases, with 11 bases left in between. The germline CDR1 and CDR2 sequences are MNHEY and SVGAGI. The CDR3 length is 15 residues. The DNA for the CDR3 is TGTGCCAGCAGTTACGTTGGTGGGGGCAAAAACATTCAGTACTTC. As protein: CASSYVGGGKNIQYF.

In its sample, this clonotype was seen a few times. This chain links TRBV7-9 with TRBJ1-1; D is unresolved. Germline lookup yields CDR1 SEHNR and CDR2 FQNEAQ (reference sequence). The CDR3 contains 12 residues. V lost 4 bases, J lost 2 bases, and 5 bases lay in between. The CDR3 protein is CASSSFNTEAFF. CDR3 DNA: TGTGCCAGCAGCTCTTTTAACACTGAAGCTTTCTTT.

The chain recombines TRBV6-2 or TRBV6-3 with TRBJ2-2; 8 positions match TRBD2. Losses at the gene ends were 5 bases for V and 1 base for J; bases not matched to a gene: 6. In germline, CDR1 is MNHEY, CDR2 SVGEGT. CDR3 size: 16 residues. CDR3 in DNA: TGTGCCAGCAGTAAGCCGGGACTAGTGAACACCGGGGAGCTGTTTTTT. Encoded protein: CASSKPGLVNTGELFF.

This clonotype was detected a few times. The chain has TRBV10-3 and TRBJ1-6, with 7 nucleotides matching TRBD1. The CDR3 length is 16 residues. Germline V gives CDR1 ENHRY, CDR2 SYGVKD. Losses at the gene ends were 7 bases for V and 2 bases for J; bases not matched to a gene: 8. The CDR3 nucleotides read TGTGCCATCACCACGACAGGGACCACCTATAATTCACCCCTCCACTTT. Amino acid sequence: CAITTTGTTYNSPLHF.

This clonotype appeared many times. J is TRBJ2-1 and V is TRBV5-1; no reliable D call. Germline assignment: CDR1 SGHRS and CDR2 YFSETQ. This CDR3 comprises 17 residues. Trimming took off 0 bases at V and 3 bases at J, with 16 bases between the two ends. The CDR3 sequence: CASSLGMGFGNYNEQFF. CDR3 DNA: TGCGCCAGCAGCTTGGGAATGGGGTTCGGAAACTACAATGAGCAGTTCTTC.

This clonotype was counted a few times. This chain uses TRBV5-4 with TRBJ2-3; 10 bases line up with TRBD1. There are 15 residues in the CDR3. Trimming cost V 4 bases and J 1 base; bases outside gene matches: 3. From germline, CDR1 is SGHNT and CDR2 YYREEE (reference sequence). The CDR3 coding sequence is TGTGCCAGCAGCGTCGGGACAGGGGGCACAGATACGCAGTATTTT. As protein: CASSVGTGGTDTQYF.

This clonotype was picked up a small number of times. The chain employs TRBV4-2 and TRBJ2-3; D not resolved. The CDR3 sequence is 14 residues long. The V gene's germline CDR1 is LGHNA and CDR2 YNFKEQ. V lost 1 base and J lost 3, with 8 bases in between. CDR3: CASSQVGKTDTQYF. CDR3 coding DNA: TGTGCCAGCAGCCAAGTGGGGAAAACAGATACGCAGTATTTT.

This clonotype was detected ten times or more. This chain connects TRBV7-6 to TRBJ1-3; D is unresolved. CDR3 length: 15 residues. CDR1 and CDR2 (germline): SGHVS, FNYEAQ. V was pared by 1 base and J by 0 bases, with 7 bases between. The chain's CDR3 is CASSLGSRSGNTIYF. In DNA, the CDR3 is TGTGCCAGCAGCTTAGGATCCCGCTCTGGAAACACCATATATTTT.

This clonotype was observed many times. The chain has TRBV10-3 and TRBJ2-7, with 8 positions matching TRBD1. Germline CDR1 is ENHRY and CDR2 is SYGVKD. The CDR3 covers 15 residues. Trimming removed 3 bases from V and 4 bases from J; junction bases left unmatched: 8. The CDR3 protein is CAISDAGGQGYEQYF. As DNA, the CDR3 is TGTGCCATCAGTGATGCAGGGGGCCAGGGGTACGAGCAGTACTTC.

The V call is TRBV7-9, the J call TRBJ1-1, with TRBD1 as a possible D gene (5 bases). Germline V gives CDR1 SEHNR, CDR2 FQNEAQ (reference sequence). This CDR3 is 12 amino acids long. The V gene lost 3 bases and the J gene lost 10 bases, with 12 bases spanning the gap. CDR3 DNA sequence: TGTGCCAGCAGCTTGTGGGGGGAACCAGCTTTCTTT. This codes for CASSLWGEPAFF.

This clonotype was detected ten times or more. This rearrangement joins TRBV3-1 to TRBJ1-5; unclear D gene. This CDR3 is 14 amino acids long. V dropped 6 bases and J dropped 2 bases, with 11 bases sitting between them. Per germline, CDR1 LGHDT and CDR2 YNNKEL (reference sequence). This CDR3 reads CASSPSLGNQPQHF. CDR3 nucleotides: TGTGCCAGCAGTCCTTCTCTCGGCAATCAGCCCCAGCATTTT.

In this sample, this clonotype turned up a few times. This sequence joins TRBV4-1 and TRBJ1-5; TRBD1 aligns across 8 bases. The length of the CDR3 is 19 residues. The V gene's germline CDR1 is MGHRA and CDR2 YSYEKL. J gave up 2 bases and V 4 bases, and 16 bases lay outside the gene matches. This CDR3 is CASSRRTGPLEVGNQPQHF. The DNA for the CDR3 is TGCGCCAGCAGCCGACGGACAGGGCCCCTTGAGGTTGGCAATCAGCCCCAGCATTTT.

The chain uses TRBV7-3 and TRBJ2-2, with D possibly TRBD2 on 6 matching bases. Trimming took 3 bases from V and 6 from J, leaving 14 bases between them. Germline V lookup: CDR1 SGHTA, CDR2 FQGTGA. The CDR3 is 15 amino acids. CDR3 DNA: TGTGCCAGCAGCTTGGAGGGGTCCTGGGCCGGGGAGCTGTTTTTT. Encoded protein: CASSLEGSWAGELFF.

This clonotype showed up many times. The V call is TRBV7-9, the J call TRBJ2-5; weak D call: TRBD2 (6 bases). The V end lost 1 base, the J end lost 4 bases, and 13 bases lay between the germline ends. Germline assignment: CDR1 SEHNR and CDR2 FQNEAQ (reference sequence). The CDR3 extends over 15 amino acids. The DNA of the CDR3 is TGTGCCAGCAGCTTAGTGTCACTAGCCTCAGAGACCCAGTACTTC. It codes for CASSLVSLASETQYF.

In this sample, this clonotype turned up many times. V and J are TRBV6-1 and TRBJ2-7; the D is unclear. The germline V gene has CDR1 MNHNS and CDR2 SASEGT. This CDR3 contains 14 residues. V lost 4 bases and J 2 bases, leaving 12 bases between the germline ends. The CDR3 spells CASSGRPKTYEQYF. Here the CDR3 DNA reads TGTGCCAGCAGTGGCCGGCCGAAAACCTACGAGCAGTACTTC.

In this sample, this clonotype turned up many times. The V call is TRBV12-3 or TRBV12-4, the J call TRBJ2-2, with D perhaps matching TRBD1 (6 bases). Trimming shortened V by 6 bases and J by 0 bases, and 17 bases separated the two germline ends. The CDR3 runs to 17 residues. The CDR3 region has the DNA TGTGCCAGCAGCACCTCGGCCGGGACAACGAACACCGGGGAGCTGTTTTTT. It is translated as CASSTSAGTTNTGELFF.

This clonotype came up many times. The CDR3 loop is CASSAIAGVSYIDTGELFF. CDR3 nucleotides: TGTGCCAGCAGCGCCATAGCGGGGGTTTCTTACATTGACACCGGGGAGCTGTTTTTT. The chain couples TRBV7-8 to TRBJ2-2, with 9 bases lining up with TRBD2. The germline V gene has CDR1 SGHVS and CDR2 FQNEAQ. The CDR3 length is 19 residues. J lost 3 bases, V lost 5 bases, and 16 bases had no gene match.

This clonotype was seen ten or more times. The chain employs TRBV23-1 and TRBJ2-5; 8 positions match TRBD1. TRBV23-1 is recorded as an ORF, its role being uncertain. The CDR3 totals 14 residues. Trimming at V came to 4 bases and at J to 4 bases, leaving 5 bases not matched to a gene. The CDR3 nucleotides are TGCGCCAGCAGTCTCAGGGGGCGCGGAGAGACCCAGTACTTC. Residues: CASSLRGRGETQYF.

This clonotype was seen many times. The chain combines TRBV7-9 with TRBJ2-3; 7 bases align to TRBD2. The CDR3 spans 17 residues. CDR1 SEHNR and CDR2 FQNEAQ come from the germline V gene (reference sequence). With V trimmed by 4 bases and J by 4 bases, 14 bases remained unmatched. This chain's CDR3 is CASSSTPPSGASDTQYF. CDR3 coding DNA: TGTGCCAGCAGCTCCACTCCTCCTAGCGGCGCCTCAGATACGCAGTATTTT.

This clonotype is labeled as medium-sized. The gene calls are TRBV4-2 and TRBJ1-2; no firm D call. Looked up from germline, CDR1 is LGHNA and CDR2 is YNFKEQ. V lost 0 bases, J lost 8 bases, and 13 bases lay in between. CDR3 length: 14 amino acids. Here the CDR3 DNA reads TGTGCCAGCAGCCAAGAAGTTTGGCGCGGAGGCTACACCTTC. Amino acids: CASSQEVWRGGYTF.

Only a few counts were recorded for this clonotype. This chain joins TRBV12-3 or TRBV12-4 and TRBJ1-5; D unclear. The CDR3 extends over 14 amino acids. V was shortened by 1 base and J by 5 bases, with 9 bases between the two germline ends. CDR3 protein: CASSLGLLHQPQHF. Written as DNA, the CDR3 is TGTGCCAGCAGTTTAGGTCTTCTTCATCAGCCCCAGCATTTT.